A single sample gave rise to the 21 T cell receptor beta chains below, sequenced in a study of technical replicates of blood from a few donors. Clones were sequenced by immunoSEQ multiplex PCR, and TCRdb holds only the in-frame ones, with some missing. Here the sample spans fewer than 95,000 clones, roughly 94% being singletons. Sequenced: T cells isolated from PBMCs. All receptors come from a human donor in good health.

The rearrangement links TRBV5-6 to TRBJ2-7; tentatively, D is TRBD2 (6 bases). The CDR3 loop spans 15 amino acids. The germline gives CDR1 SGHDT, CDR2 YYEEEE. V lost 4 bases and J lost 0, with 14 bases in between. CDR3 sequence: CASSLGWRVSYEQYF. In nucleotides, the CDR3 is TGTGCCAGCAGCCTAGGTTGGAGGGTCTCCTACGAGCAGTACTTC. Full variable domain (rest looked up from reference TRBV5-6 and TRBJ2-7): DAGVTQSPTHLIKTRGQQVTLRCSPKSGHDTVSWYQQALGQGPQFIFQYYEEEERQRGNFPDRFSGHQFPNYSSELNVNALLLGDSALYLCASSLGWRVSYEQYFGPGTRLTVT.

The chain uses TRBV7-6 and TRBJ2-1; possible D gene TRBD2, 5 bases. Germline CDR1 reads SGHVS; CDR2 reads FNYEAQ. The V end was cut by 1 base, the J end by 3 bases, with 16 bases between. The CDR3 sequence is 17 residues long. The DNA of the CDR3 is TGTGCCAGCAGCTTAGATGTTTCAGCGGAGGTCTACAATGAGCAGTTCTTC. Its translation: CASSLDVSAEVYNEQFF.

The rearrangement joins TRBV2 to TRBJ2-7; D not certain. V lost 7 bases and J 3 bases, leaving 10 bases between the germline ends. The CDR3 is 12 amino acids. Germline V gene lookup returns CDR1 SNHLY and CDR2 FYNNEI. The CDR3 DNA follows: TGTGCCAGCAAAAAAATAGACTACGAGCAGTACTTC. This translates into CASKKIDYEQYF.

This chain links TRBV6-5 with TRBJ2-1; the match to TRBD2 covers 12 bases. V gave up 0 bases and J gave up 8 bases; unmatched junction bases: 2. Germline CDR1 reads MNHEY; CDR2 reads SVGAGI. The length of the CDR3 is 15 residues. As DNA, the CDR3 is TGTGCCAGCAGTTACTCGACTAGCGGGAGAGATGAGCAGTTCTTC. Translation: CASSYSTSGRDEQFF.

V is TRBV25-1 and J is TRBJ2-1; 9 bases agree with TRBD1. Trimming took 8 bases from V and 3 from J; bases not matched to a gene: 14. Germline CDR1 and CDR2: MGHDK and SYGVNS. The CDR3 contains 17 residues. CDR3 sequence reads: CASGSYAGTGSYNEQFF. CDR3 in DNA: TGTGCCAGCGGCAGCTACGCCGGGACAGGGAGCTACAATGAGCAGTTCTTC.

This chain joins TRBV19 and TRBJ2-1; TRBD2 matches at 10 bases. CDR3 length equals 15 residues. The germline gives CDR1 LNHDA, CDR2 SQIVND (reference sequence). V shed 2 bases and J 6 bases; nucleotides not matched to a gene: 4. The CDR3 loop reads CASSILAGDTNEQFF. The CDR3 bases are TGTGCCAGTAGTATACTAGCGGGAGACACCAATGAGCAGTTCTTC. The entire variable domain, with the rest obtained from reference TRBV19 and TRBJ2-1, is as follows: DGGITQSPKYLFRKEGQNVTLSCEQNLNHDAMYWYRQDPGQGLRLIYYSQIVNDFQKGDIAEGYSVSREKKESFPLTVTSAQKNPTAFYLCASSILAGDTNEQFFGPGTRLTVL.

The chain links TRBV29-1 to TRBJ2-7; D may be TRBD2 (6 bases). The V end was cut by 2 bases, the J end by 2 bases, with 22 bases between. The CDR3 covers 17 residues. Germline V CDR1 and CDR2: SQVTM, ANQGSEA. Here the CDR3 DNA reads TGCAGCGTTGAATCACCGGACTTAGCGGAGGGTCCCTACGAGCAGTACTTC. This encodes CSVESPDLAEGPYEQYF.

Written as DNA, the CDR3 is TGTGCCAGCAGCCGTAGTTTCGGACAGGGGGAAAACAATGAGCAGTTCTTC. Protein sequence: CASSRSFGQGENNEQFF. This rearrangement joins TRBV7-9 to TRBJ2-1; 10 bases match TRBD1. The CDR3 is 17 residues long. V shed 5 bases and J 5 bases; nucleotides not matched to a gene: 12. Germline V gene sequence: CDR1 SEHNR, CDR2 FQNEAQ (reference sequence).

This clone has only one observation. The rearrangement links TRBV9 to TRBJ2-3; TRBD2 matches 10 bases. The germline gives CDR1 SGDLS, CDR2 YYNGEE. Trimming cost V 4 bases and J 6 bases; bases outside gene matches: 17. The CDR3 spans 18 residues. This chain's CDR3 is CASSKEALAGVFRDTQYF. The CDR3 coding sequence is TGTGCCAGCAGCAAAGAAGCCCTAGCGGGGGTTTTCCGGGATACGCAGTATTTT.

The chain links TRBV7-8 to TRBJ2-7; possibly TRBD2 for D (5 bases). The CDR3 consists of 15 residues. The ends were cut back, 3 bases at V and 2 bases at J, with 14 bases in the middle. In germline, CDR1 is SGHVS, CDR2 FQNEAQ. The CDR3 protein is CASSFGIVRTYEQYF. DNA for the CDR3: TGTGCCAGCAGCTTCGGGATTGTACGGACCTACGAGCAGTACTTC.

The chain couples TRBV12-2 to TRBJ2-7; TRBD2 is the table's D call and was not checked against the DNA. TRBV12-2 is designated a pseudogene. The CDR3 extends over 18 amino acids. DNA of the CDR3: TGTGCAAGTCGCTTTGTTTTCCCTAGCGGGGCGCTGGGGTACGAGCAGTACTTC. Translated: CASRFVFPSGALGYEQYF.

V and J are TRBV6-1 and TRBJ1-2; maybe TRBD1 (5 bases). Trimming cost V 0 bases and J 10 bases, with 6 bases left between them. From germline, CDR1 is MNHNS and CDR2 SASEGT. The CDR3 spans 11 residues. CDR3 protein: CASSEAGAYTF. The CDR3 nucleotides are TGTGCCAGCAGTGAAGCAGGGGCCTACACCTTC.

This clone was seen only once. DNA for the CDR3: TGTGCCAGCAGCTTAGCGTATGTAGGGGACAATGAGCAGTTCTTC. Protein sequence: CASSLAYVGDNEQFF. The genes are TRBV7-9 and TRBJ2-1; tentatively, D is TRBD1 (5 bases). Trimming removed 0 bases at V and 5 bases at J, with 11 bases between. Germline CDR1 SEHNR, CDR2 FQNEAQ (reference sequence). This CDR3 has 15 residues.

V gene TRBV2 combines with J gene TRBJ2-3; D is perhaps TRBD1 (6 bases). This CDR3 is 15 amino acids long. Trimming pared 5 bases from V and 1 base from J, leaving 13 bases between. CDR1 is SNHLY and CDR2 is FYNNEI in the germline V gene. The CDR3 coding sequence is TGTGCCAGCAGTAAACAGGGAAGGGGCACAGATACGCAGTATTTT. It specifies CASSKQGRGTDTQYF.

The chain uses TRBV29-1 and TRBJ2-5; possibly TRBD1 for D (5 bases). V dropped 6 bases and J dropped 5 bases, with 28 bases sitting between them. CDR1 and CDR2 (germline): SQVTM, ANQGSEA. This CDR3 is built from 17 residues. In DNA form, the CDR3 reads TGCAGCGTGGGTTCTCGGACACTAACCCAGTTGGTCGAGACCCAGTACTTC. Amino acid sequence: CSVGSRTLTQLVETQYF.

The gene calls are TRBV6-1 and TRBJ1-3; D unclear. The CDR3 extends over 16 amino acids. Looked up from germline, CDR1 is MNHNS and CDR2 is SASEGT. The V end was cut by 2 bases, the J end by 8 bases, with 19 bases between. CDR3 in amino acids: CASSERVHPAVDTIYF. In DNA form, the CDR3 reads TGTGCCAGCAGTGAACGAGTACACCCTGCGGTCGACACCATATATTTT.

The V and J genes are TRBV5-1 and TRBJ1-5; 8 bases are shared with TRBD1. With V trimmed by 0 bases and J by 4 bases, 6 bases remained unmatched. From germline, CDR1 is SGHRS and CDR2 YFSETQ. The CDR3 length is 16 residues. CDR3 in DNA: TGCGCCAGCAGCTTGGGGACAGGGAATTCGAATCAGCCCCAGCATTTT. This codes for CASSLGTGNSNQPQHF.

The chain uses TRBV10-3 and TRBJ2-3; tentatively, D is TRBD2 (7 bases). The ends were cut back, 8 bases at V and 5 bases at J, with 14 bases in the middle. This CDR3 has 13 residues. Per germline, CDR1 ENHRY and CDR2 SYGVKD. The CDR3 nucleotides read TGTGCCATCTCCGCGGGGGCGGGAGATACGCAGTATTTT. It is translated as CAISAGAGDTQYF.

V is TRBV25-1 and J is TRBJ2-2, with a weak D call TRBD2 (5 bases). Germline CDR1 reads MGHDK; CDR2 reads SYGVNS. CDR3 length: 15 residues. Trimming removed 4 bases from V and 4 bases from J, with 13 bases in between. The CDR3 reads CASSGTGSGTGELFF. The CDR3 DNA follows: TGTGCCAGCAGTGGGACTGGCAGTGGCACCGGGGAGCTGTTTTTT.

The J gene is TRBJ2-5, the V gene TRBV19; D is unclear. This CDR3 has 14 residues. V dropped 5 bases and J dropped 5 bases, with 15 bases sitting between them. The V gene's germline CDR1 is LNHDA and CDR2 SQIVND (reference sequence). CDR3 sequence: CASSPRRVGETQYF. CDR3 in DNA: TGTGCCAGTAGTCCCCGACGGGTCGGGGAGACCCAGTACTTC.

V and J are TRBV4-1 and TRBJ2-7; 9 bases map to TRBD1. Germline trimming cut 3 bases from V and 9 bases from J; bases unmatched to any gene: 15. Germline CDR1 and CDR2: MGHRA and YSYEKL. The CDR3 runs to 16 residues. CDR3 amino acids: CASSQPGRDRVTVQYF. The CDR3 DNA follows: TGCGCCAGCAGCCAGCCGGGCCGGGACAGGGTTACGGTGCAGTACTTC.